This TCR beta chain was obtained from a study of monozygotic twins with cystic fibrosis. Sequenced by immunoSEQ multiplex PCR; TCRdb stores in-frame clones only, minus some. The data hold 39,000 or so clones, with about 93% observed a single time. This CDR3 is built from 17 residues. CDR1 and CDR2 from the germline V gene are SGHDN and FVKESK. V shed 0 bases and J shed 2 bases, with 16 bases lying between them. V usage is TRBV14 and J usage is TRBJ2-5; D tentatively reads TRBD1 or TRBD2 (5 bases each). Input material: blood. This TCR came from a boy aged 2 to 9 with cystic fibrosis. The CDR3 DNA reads TGTGCCAGCAGCCAAGAAGGGGCCGGGGACGGTCAAGAGACCCAGTACTTC. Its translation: CASSQEGAGDGQETQYF. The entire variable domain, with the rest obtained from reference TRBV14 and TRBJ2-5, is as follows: EAGVTQFPSHSVIEKGQTVTLRCDPISGHDNLYWYRRVMGKEIKFLLHFVKESKQDESGMPNNRFLAERTGGTYSTLKVQPAELEDSGVYFCASSQEGAGDGQETQYFGPGTRLLVL.